This TCR beta chain was captured by sequencing in a study of shared clonotypes between healthy human individuals. Notes on the study in general: Among a handful of donors, roughly 5.4% of naive CD4 clonotypes were found in common. Only a few donors were included, so the genetic and exposure-history diversity represented was limited. Larger estimated richness was generally seen in naive subsets than in memory subsets.

On this clone itself: No antigen is known for it. The sample carries other DNA sequences with the same CDR3.

For every subset, genomic DNA was evenly distributed across several immunoSEQ plates. Some clones are missing from TCRdb's copy, which holds only in-frame ones; the method was immunoSEQ multiplex PCR. Of around 750,000 clones listed, 74% are singletons. The sample was memory CD4+ T cells sorted from blood. Indicated subset: CD45RA-negative fraction. The origin of this receptor is a woman aged 30 to 39 in good health.

The CDR3 region is CASSEARATSTDTQYF. CDR3 DNA: TGTGCCAGCAGTGAAGCGCGTGCTACTAGCACAGATACGCAGTATTTT. The V gene is TRBV2, the J gene TRBJ2-3; no clear D gene. The V and J ends lost 0 bases and 0 bases respectively, with 10 bases between them. This CDR3 has 16 residues. Germline V lookup: CDR1 SNHLY, CDR2 FYNNEI.